The entry below gives a single TCR beta chain sequence along with its context. Trimming shortened V by 5 bases and J by 2 bases, and 7 bases separated the two germline ends. Germline V gives CDR1 SGHAT, CDR2 FQDESV (reference sequence). The CDR3 has 13 residues. These data originate in a study of blood T cell repertoires in COVID-19. Background on the study: In each case, the material was cDNA or gDNA derived from T cells, B-cell-depleted T cells, or PBMCs.

How the authors handled the data: Nucleated cell number was recorded as an estimate derived from reference gene primer amplification. Here immunoSEQ multiplex PCR was the method, and the copy in TCRdb shows in-frame clones only, minus some. V and J calls plus clone size are reproduced from that table; the DNA served to infer D and trimming. In the table there are some 500,000 clones, about 89% of which are singletons. This TCR derives from a woman in her 50s with COVID-19, enrolled during active disease. Source material: peripheral blood. The genes are TRBV11-1 and TRBJ1-5; the D gene is possibly TRBD1 (6 bases). The CDR3 loop reads CASSQGRNQPQHF. As DNA, the CDR3 is TGTGCCAGCAGCCAGGGGCGCAATCAGCCCCAGCATTTT. The full variable domain, with the rest looked up from reference TRBV11-1 and TRBJ1-5, is EAEVAQSPRYKITEKSQAVAFWCDPISGHATLYWYRQILGQGPELLVQFQDESVVDDSQLPKDRFSAERLKGVDSTLKIQPAELGDSAMYLCASSQGRNQPQHFGDGTRLSIL.